A single sample is the source of the 14 T cell receptor beta chains below, sequenced in a study of blood T cell repertoires in COVID-19. Using immunoSEQ multiplex PCR, the repertoire was profiled, and TCRdb retains in-frame clones only, with some absent. The sample yields some 22,000 clones, approximately 84% seen once. The sample taken for sequencing was peripheral blood. These receptors came from a woman over 75 with acute or convalescent COVID-19.

This clone was observed a handful of times. The chain is built from TRBV6-1 and TRBJ1-2; maybe TRBD1 (5 bases). The CDR3 length is 14 residues. V lost 1 base to trimming and J lost 5 bases, with 11 bases between them. CDR1 MNHNS and CDR2 SASEGT come from the germline V gene. The CDR3 nucleotides are TGTGCCAGCAGTGAAGGAGCAGGGCCTTATGGCTACACCTTC. Translated: CASSEGAGPYGYTF.

The gene calls are TRBV4-1 and TRBJ1-1; 7 bases are a match to TRBD1. Germline CDR1 and CDR2: MGHRA and YSYEKL. The CDR3 sequence is 17 residues long. With 3 bases clipped from V and 1 base from J, the junction kept 11 bases outside the gene matches. DNA for the CDR3: TGCGCCAGCAGCCAGGCTTCGCACGGACAGGCGAACACTGAAGCTTTCTTT. It is translated as CASSQASHGQANTEAFF.

The rearrangement uses TRBV5-1 and TRBJ1-1; 7 bases are a match to TRBD1. Trimming cost V 4 bases and J 4 bases; bases outside gene matches: 7. The CDR3 is 14 residues long. Looked up from germline, CDR1 is SGHRS and CDR2 is YFSETQ. CDR3 DNA sequence: TGCGCCAGCAGCCCAGGGACAGTAGGCACTGAAGCTTTCTTT. Translation gives CASSPGTVGTEAFF.

V and J are TRBV14 and TRBJ2-2; D perhaps matches TRBD2 (7 bases). Germline V lookup: CDR1 SGHDN, CDR2 FVKESK. This CDR3 has 15 amino acids. V was pared by 4 bases and J by 6 bases, with 15 bases between. CDR3 nucleotide sequence: TGTGCCAGCAGCCCCGTGGGGGGGCCGCCCGGGGAGCTGTTTTTT. Its translation: CASSPVGGPPGELFF.

The chain recombines TRBV9 with TRBJ2-5; maybe TRBD2 (5 bases). The CDR3 runs to 13 residues. Germline CDR1 and CDR2: SGDLS and YYNGEE. V lost 2 bases to trimming and J lost 0 bases, with 5 bases between them. The CDR3 nucleotides are TGTGCCAGCAGCGTTAGCGACCAAGAGACCCAGTACTTC. Translated, it gives CASSVSDQETQYF.

The chain has TRBV9 and TRBJ2-7; D is possibly TRBD1 (6 bases). With 4 bases removed from V and 0 bases from J, the gap between germline ends came to 11 bases. CDR3 length: 14 residues. Looked up from germline, CDR1 is SGDLS and CDR2 is YYNGEE. The CDR3 nucleotides are TGTGCCAGCAGCCCGAGGGGGAGCTCCTACGAGCAGTACTTC. Translated, it gives CASSPRGSSYEQYF.

This clone was detected a few times. This chain uses TRBV13 with TRBJ1-6; no clear D gene. Deletions cut 1 base from V and 10 bases from J, with 5 bases between. Germline V gene data show CDR1 as PRHDT and CDR2 as FYEKMQ (reference sequence). The CDR3 contains 12 residues. The CDR3 spells CASSLDGSPLHF. In DNA form, the CDR3 reads TGTGCCAGCAGCTTAGACGGGTCACCCCTCCACTTT. The variable domain in full, with the rest retrieved from reference TRBV13 and TRBJ1-6, is AAGVIQSPRHLIKEKRETATLKCYPIPRHDTVYWYQQGPGQDPQFLISFYEKMQSDKGSIPDRFSAQQFSDYHSELNMSSLELGDSALYFCASSLDGSPLHFGNGTRLTVT.

This sequence joins TRBV19 and TRBJ1-2, with D perhaps TRBD1 (6 bases). The CDR3 length is 16 residues. CDR1 and CDR2 (germline): LNHDA, SQIVND (reference sequence). V lost 5 bases and J lost 4, with 20 bases in between. CDR3 sequence reads: CASSSSWGGLIYGYTF. The CDR3 DNA reads as TGTGCCAGTAGTTCCTCCTGGGGGGGGCTAATCTATGGCTACACCTTC.

This rearrangement joins TRBV4-1 to TRBJ1-1; D unclear. Trimming removed 4 bases at V and 5 bases at J, with 29 bases between. The CDR3 sequence is 19 residues long. Per germline, CDR1 MGHRA and CDR2 YSYEKL. This CDR3 reads CASSPAGKDSSVLRTEAFF. The CDR3 nucleotides read TGCGCCAGCAGCCCCGCGGGTAAGGATTCTAGTGTCCTGCGGACTGAAGCTTTCTTT.

This chain links TRBV27 with TRBJ2-5, with D maybe TRBD2 (6 bases). CDR1 and CDR2 (germline): MNHEY, SMNVEV (reference sequence). With 8 bases removed from V and 2 bases from J, the gap between germline ends came to 21 bases. CDR3 length: 16 residues. CDR3 coding DNA: TGTGCCAGCCACCCCCTCGGAGGGGTGGGGCAAGAGACCCAGTACTTC. This gives the protein CASHPLGGVGQETQYF.

The chain carries TRBV7-2 and TRBJ2-2; possibly TRBD2 for D (6 bases). In germline, CDR1 is SGHTA, CDR2 FQGNSA. V dropped 8 bases and J dropped 5 bases, with 15 bases sitting between them. This CDR3 comprises 14 residues. The CDR3: CASLQVRGTGELFF. CDR3 nucleotide sequence: TGTGCCAGCTTACAGGTTCGGGGGACCGGGGAGCTGTTTTTT.

CDR3 nucleotide sequence: TGTGCCAGCAGCGTAGATGGGACAGGGGTTGATGAAAAACTGTTTTTT. It encodes CASSVDGTGVDEKLFF. This rearrangement joins TRBV9 to TRBJ1-4; the match to TRBD1 covers 10 bases. V shed 0 bases and J 6 bases; nucleotides not matched to a gene: 5. The germline CDR1 and CDR2 sequences are SGDLS and YYNGEE. This CDR3 contains 16 residues.

V and J are TRBV6-2 or TRBV6-3 and TRBJ2-3; 15 bases match TRBD2. Per the germline V gene, CDR1 is MNHEY and CDR2 is SVGEGT. The J segment lost 0 bases and the V segment lost 1 base, leaving 2 bases of the junction unmatched. The CDR3 runs to 18 residues. The chain's CDR3 is CASSYWGLAGGSTDTQYF. Written as DNA, the CDR3 is TGTGCCAGCAGTTACTGGGGACTAGCGGGAGGCAGCACAGATACGCAGTATTTT.

This chain connects TRBV19 to TRBJ1-5; 10 bases map to TRBD1. This CDR3 is built from 17 residues. The ends lost 6 bases at V and 4 bases at J; junction bases unmatched: 12. Germline CDR1 reads LNHDA; CDR2 reads SQIVND (reference sequence). As DNA, the CDR3 is TGTGCCAGTAGCCCGGGACAGGGGCGCGGGAGAAATCAGCCCCAGCATTTT. Translating it yields CASSPGQGRGRNQPQHF.